The TCR beta chain described here comes from a study of OX40 agonist ivuxolimab in advanced cancers. Profiled with immunoSEQ multiplex PCR; TCRdb holds only in-frame clones, not every one. This sample has some 120,000 clones; around 90% occur once, and the top ten carry about 0.81%. Notes on the study in general: Dose levels from 0.1 to 3.0 mg/kg saw CD4+ and CD8+ blood T cells expand clonally by week 6.

Turning to this clone: Antigen unknown.

The CDR3 length is 12 residues. V lost 5 bases and J lost 7, with 10 bases in between. From germline, CDR1 is SGHTA and CDR2 FQGNSA. The sample here was CD4+ or CD8+ T cells sorted from blood, taken in a trial of the OX40 agonist ivuxolimab. This TCR was sampled from an adult with an advanced solid tumor such as melanoma, head and neck, liver or kidney cancer. The gene calls are TRBV7-2 and TRBJ2-3; D not certain. The chain's CDR3 is CASSTTLHTQYF. The CDR3 DNA sequence: TGTGCCAGCAGCACGACACTCCATACGCAGTATTTT.